Each of the 24 T cell receptor beta chains below was sequenced from the same sample in a study of blood T cell repertoires in COVID-19. Repertoires were generated with immunoSEQ multiplex PCR, while TCRdb's copy carries only in-frame clones and drops some. The table lists some 260,000 clones, about 90% of them singletons. The sample comprised peripheral blood. These receptors were obtained from a woman between 65 and 79 years old with COVID-19, enrolled during active disease.

The V and J genes are TRBV5-6 and TRBJ1-1; D perhaps matches TRBD1 (6 bases). This CDR3 region has 13 residues. The germline V gene has CDR1 SGHDT and CDR2 YYEEEE. Trimming stripped 0 bases from V and 8 bases from J, with 11 bases between. The CDR3 here is CASSLGEDREAFF. The CDR3 DNA follows: TGTGCCAGCAGCTTGGGGGAAGACAGGGAAGCTTTCTTT.

The chain carries TRBV7-2 and TRBJ2-7, with D maybe TRBD2 (6 bases). V was shortened by 8 bases and J by 2 bases, with 13 bases between the two germline ends. The germline CDR1 and CDR2 sequences are SGHTA and FQGNSA. The CDR3 loop spans 13 amino acids. Here the CDR3 reads CASGATGAYEQYF. The CDR3 DNA is TGTGCCAGCGGCGCTACGGGGGCCTACGAGCAGTACTTC.

The genes are TRBV25-1 and TRBJ1-1, with a weak D call TRBD1 (6 bases). V dropped 5 bases and J dropped 1 base, with 8 bases sitting between them. This CDR3 comprises 13 residues. The germline gives CDR1 MGHDK, CDR2 SYGVNS. The CDR3 reads CASSTQGNTEAFF. The CDR3 DNA reads as TGTGCCAGCAGTACACAGGGGAACACTGAAGCTTTCTTT.

The V gene is TRBV4-1, the J gene TRBJ1-2; no firm D call. The CDR3 has 13 residues. Trimming stripped 0 bases from V and 1 base from J, with 3 bases between. Germline loops: CDR1 MGHRA, CDR2 YSYEKL. This chain's CDR3 is CASSQDNNYGYTF. The DNA for the CDR3 is TGCGCCAGCAGCCAAGATAATAACTATGGCTACACCTTC.

A remark on this clone: The identical CDR3 is also encoded by other nucleotide sequences in the sample. CDR3 nucleotides: TGTGCCAGCAGCTTACCGGGACAGGGGCATGGCTACACCTTC. Protein sequence: CASSLPGQGHGYTF. The V gene is TRBV7-9, the J gene TRBJ1-2; 10 nucleotides agree with TRBD1. The ends lost 2 bases at V and 6 bases at J; junction bases unmatched: 3. The CDR3 is made up of 14 amino acids. The germline CDR1 and CDR2 sequences are SEHNR and FQNEAQ (reference sequence). Combining the CDR3 with reference TRBV7-9 and TRBJ1-2 gives the whole variable domain DTGVSQNPRHKITKRGQNVTFRCDPISEHNRLYWYRQTLGQGPEFLTYFQNEAQLEKSRLLSDRFSAERPKGSFSTLEIQRTEQGDSAMYLCASSLPGQGHGYTFGSGTRLTVV.

The chain uses TRBV28 and TRBJ1-4; 9 nucleotides align to TRBD1. Looked up from germline, CDR1 is MDHEN and CDR2 is SYDVKM. CDR3 length equals 16 residues. V was pared by 5 bases and J by 5 bases, with 9 bases of the junction left unmatched. This CDR3 reads CASSAPGQGLNEKLFF. As DNA, the CDR3 is TGTGCCAGCAGTGCACCGGGACAGGGACTAAATGAAAAACTGTTTTTT. Filled out from reference TRBV28 and TRBJ1-4, the complete variable domain reads DVKVTQSSRYLVKRTGEKVFLECVQDMDHENMFWYRQDPGLGLRLIYFSYDVKMKEKGDIPEGYSVSREKKERFSLILESASTNQTSMYLCASSAPGQGLNEKLFFGSGTQLSVL.

J is TRBJ1-1 and V is TRBV2, with 8 bases aligning to TRBD1. The J segment lost 3 bases and the V segment lost 3 bases, leaving 0 bases of the junction unmatched. The CDR3 totals 13 residues. Germline lookup yields CDR1 SNHLY and CDR2 FYNNEI. CDR3 in amino acids: CASSETGDTEAFF. CDR3 DNA sequence: TGTGCCAGCAGTGAGACAGGGGACACTGAAGCTTTCTTT.

This chain joins TRBV7-6 and TRBJ2-2; the D is unclear. V lost 1 base and J lost 3, with 12 bases in between. This CDR3 has 16 amino acids. The V gene's germline CDR1 is SGHVS and CDR2 FNYEAQ. In nucleotides, the CDR3 is TGTGCCAGCAGCTTAGGCTTGACATATGACACCGGGGAGCTGTTTTTT. Its translation: CASSLGLTYDTGELFF.

The V gene is TRBV19, the J gene TRBJ2-7; 7 bases are a match to TRBD2. There are 14 residues in the CDR3. Trimming removed 1 base from V and 1 base from J; junction bases left unmatched: 1. Germline CDR1 is LNHDA and CDR2 is SQIVND (reference sequence). The CDR3 is CASSIAGGSYEQYF. CDR3 DNA sequence: TGTGCCAGTAGTATAGCGGGAGGATCCTACGAGCAGTACTTC.

Only a few counts were recorded for this clone. The chain is built from TRBV7-9 and TRBJ2-7, with 11 bases matching TRBD2. CDR3 length: 15 amino acids. Germline V lookup: CDR1 SEHNR, CDR2 FQNEAQ (reference sequence). V shed 0 bases, J shed 6 bases, and the junction held 4 bases outside the gene matches. As DNA, the CDR3 is TGTGCCAGCAGCTTAGCGGGTCTAGCGGGAGGCGAGCAGTACTTC. Protein: CASSLAGLAGGEQYF.

The V gene is TRBV19, the J gene TRBJ2-7; 7 bases map to TRBD1. The CDR3 runs 14 residues. Germline V gene lookup returns CDR1 LNHDA and CDR2 SQIVND (reference sequence). V shed 3 bases and J 2 bases; nucleotides not matched to a gene: 4. The CDR3 is CASSIWDRPYEQYF. CDR3 coding DNA: TGTGCCAGTAGTATCTGGGACAGACCCTACGAGCAGTACTTC.

The J gene is TRBJ1-6, the V gene TRBV4-2; 7 positions match TRBD1. J lost 8 bases, V lost 4 bases, and 5 bases had no gene match. This CDR3 comprises 14 residues. Per germline, CDR1 LGHNA and CDR2 YNFKEQ. CDR3 residues: CASSPEGGYSPLHF. DNA of the CDR3: TGTGCCAGCAGCCCCGAAGGGGGCTATTCACCCCTCCACTTT.

The rearrangement links TRBV6-5 to TRBJ2-6; the D is unclear. The germline V gene has CDR1 MNHEY and CDR2 SVGAGI. The CDR3 loop spans 16 amino acids. The V and J ends lost 0 bases and 2 bases respectively, with 8 bases between them. The CDR3 bases are TGTGCCAGCAGTTACTCGATACTTACTGGGGCCAACGTCCTGACTTTC. It translates to CASSYSILTGANVLTF.

The chain carries TRBV13 and TRBJ2-3, with 7 bases fitting TRBD2. V shed 0 bases and J 3 bases; nucleotides not matched to a gene: 15. The germline gives CDR1 PRHDT, CDR2 FYEKMQ (reference sequence). CDR3 length: 19 amino acids. The CDR3 loop is CASSLGLAMSSTSTDTQYF. CDR3 coding DNA: TGTGCCAGCAGCTTAGGACTAGCGATGTCCTCCACCAGTACAGATACGCAGTATTTT.

Only a few counts were recorded for this clone. The chain joins TRBV11-3 to TRBJ2-2; D perhaps matches TRBD2 (6 bases). This CDR3 has 18 residues. Trimming took 5 bases from V and 1 from J, leaving 20 bases between them. The germline CDR1 and CDR2 sequences are SGHNT and YENEEA. The CDR3 here is CASSRWDWRDLNTGELFF. In DNA, the CDR3 is TGTGCCAGCAGCCGATGGGACTGGCGAGATCTGAACACCGGGGAGCTGTTTTTT.

CDR3: CSAGVSYEQYF. CDR3 DNA: TGCAGCGCAGGGGTCTCCTACGAGCAGTACTTC. The chain links TRBV29-1 to TRBJ2-7; D may be TRBD1 (6 bases). CDR3 size: 11 residues. The ends were cut back, 7 bases at V and 0 bases at J, with 7 bases in the middle. The germline V gene encodes CDR1 SQVTM and CDR2 ANQGSEA.

V usage is TRBV6-5 and J usage is TRBJ2-5; possible D gene TRBD2, 6 bases. V was cut by 0 bases and J by 2 bases, with 10 bases left in between. This CDR3 has 15 residues. The germline V gene encodes CDR1 MNHEY and CDR2 SVGAGI. CDR3: CASSYSRDLQETQYF. The CDR3 DNA sequence: TGTGCCAGCAGTTACTCGCGGGACCTACAAGAGACCCAGTACTTC.

This rearrangement joins TRBV5-8 to TRBJ1-5, with a tentative D call TRBD1 (6 bases). The germline gives CDR1 SGHTS, CDR2 YDEGEE. Trimming removed 4 bases from V and 3 bases from J, with 17 bases in between. The CDR3 is 16 residues long. The CDR3 sequence: CASSPVESGANQPQHF. CDR3 sequence (DNA): TGTGCCAGCAGCCCAGTGGAGTCAGGGGCCAATCAGCCCCAGCATTTT.

The gene calls are TRBV6-5 and TRBJ2-7; tentative D call: TRBD2 (6 bases). This CDR3 has 11 residues. Germline V CDR1 and CDR2: MNHEY, SVGAGI. V gave up 6 bases and J gave up 4 bases, with 7 bases separating them. The CDR3 loop is CASRGLYEQYF. The DNA for the CDR3 is TGTGCCAGCAGGGGACTGTACGAGCAGTACTTC.

This chain joins TRBV6-5 and TRBJ2-1; D is perhaps TRBD1 (6 bases). The CDR3 loop spans 14 amino acids. V gave up 6 bases and J gave up 5 bases, with 14 bases separating them. Germline assignment: CDR1 MNHEY and CDR2 SVGAGI. Here the CDR3 reads CASSRQVGNNEQFF. CDR3 bases: TGTGCCAGCAGCAGACAGGTCGGCAACAATGAGCAGTTCTTC.

CDR3 DNA sequence: TGTGCCACCAGTGCCGTCGGGACACATCATGAGCAGTTCTTC. Residues: CATSAVGTHHEQFF. This chain uses TRBV24-1 with TRBJ2-1, with a tentative D call TRBD1 (6 bases). The CDR3 is 14 amino acids. Trimming left V 5 bases short and J 8 bases short, with 15 bases between. Germline V CDR1 and CDR2: KGHDR, SFDVKD.

V and J are TRBV4-3 and TRBJ1-1, with 7 bases identical to TRBD1. The CDR3 totals 13 residues. Germline V CDR1 and CDR2: LGHNA, YSLEER. V dropped 4 bases and J dropped 1; count of bases not matched to a gene: 0. The CDR3: CASSRQGNTEAFF. As DNA, the CDR3 is TGCGCCAGCAGCCGACAGGGGAACACTGAAGCTTTCTTT.

This clone was observed a few times. V and J are TRBV4-1 and TRBJ2-7, with 7 bases matching TRBD1. The CDR3 length is 16 residues. V gave up 1 base and J gave up 5 bases; unmatched junction bases: 11. Germline V gene lookup returns CDR1 MGHRA and CDR2 YSYEKL. The CDR3 DNA reads as TGCGCCAGCAGCCAAGTGGGAACAGGGGCCGGGGACGAGCAGTACTTC. As protein: CASSQVGTGAGDEQYF.

The rearrangement uses TRBV6-4 and TRBJ2-7; tentative D call: TRBD1 (5 bases). CDR3 size: 16 residues. Germline V gives CDR1 MRHNA, CDR2 SNTAGT. The V gene lost 0 bases and the J gene lost 0 bases, with 12 bases spanning the gap. Here the CDR3 DNA reads TGTGCCAGCAGTGACTCAGCCAGGGTAGGCTCCTACGAGCAGTACTTC. Its protein is CASSDSARVGSYEQYF.